This entry describes one T cell receptor (beta chain). No cognate antigen has been identified for it. No much larger clonotype is one base removed from it; base qualities were not supplied. The sample is drawn from a study of OX40 agonist ivuxolimab in advanced cancers. About the investigation overall: Ivuxolimab was a fully human IgG2 agonistic monoclonal antibody targeting the costimulatory receptor OX40 (CD134). Intravenous ivuxolimab was administered to patients every 2 weeks at six dose levels: 0.01, 0.1, 0.3, 1.5, 3 and 10 mg/kg. The paper describes the monotherapy dose-escalation part (N = 52 patients) of the phase I trial of ivuxolimab. Three dose-escalation patients achieved partial responses, one with hepatocellular carcinoma and two with cutaneous melanoma. Peripheral TCRbeta sequencing was intended to test whether TCR sequence diversity was altered and clonal T-cell expansion was caused by ivuxolimab. Of the roughly 52 dose-escalation patients, hepatocellular carcinoma was present in around 19, melanoma in some 15, renal cell carcinoma in 9 and head and neck cancer in 9. In the dose-escalation cohort, more than 80% of patients were male, and the mean age was 60 years with a range of about 20 to 90. Prior anti-PD-1, anti-PD-L1 or anti-CTLA-4 therapy was permitted, and approximately 40% of dose-escalation patients had received checkpoint inhibitors.

To sequence the TCRbeta CDR3 region, genomic DNA was isolated from the sorted cells. The immunoSEQ Assay was used to sequence the TCRbeta CDR3 regions. TCRdb holds this immuneACCESS table with in-frame rearrangements only. Some clones are missing; in checked studies, unresolved V genes explain under half, and the rest has no known cause. The sample contains approximately 70,000 clones, about 93% of them found a single time. Of the sample, over 0.35% falls within the top ten clones. On the study overall, not on this receptor specifically: In partial responders in the 0.1-3.0 mg/kg groups, normalized peripheral clonal expansion was found to be among the lowest, especially among CD8+ T cells. Low levels of normalized T-cell clonal expansion were also seen in some patients who did not respond. The antigen specificity of the peripheral T cells that underwent clonal expansion was not determined. After ivuxolimab, CD8+ T cells had more expanded clones than CD4+ T cells on average. At doses of 0.1 to 3.0 mg/kg, clonal expansion of both CD4+ and CD8+ T cells in blood was seen between baseline and week 6.

The CDR3 holds 14 amino acids from the cysteine to the phenylalanine. The kept DNA is CDR3 alone, 42 bases in frame from the first base. Trimmed from V: 4 bases; trimmed from J: 13 bases; junction bases lacking a gene match: 9. The germline V gene specifies MNHNS as CDR1 and SASEGT as CDR2. Patients with a history of autoimmune disease or receiving systemic immunosuppression were excluded from the trial. In every dose cohort, peripheral blood was drawn for TCR sequencing at baseline, cycle 4 day 1, and cycle 7 day 1. The samples were taken from a phase I, first-in-human, multicenter, open-label dose-escalation trial of ivuxolimab. Adults with locally advanced or metastatic head and neck squamous cell, hepatocellular, melanoma or renal cell carcinoma were enrolled in the trial. Before TCR sequencing, CD4+ and CD8+ T cells were separately sorted from peripheral blood.

The clonotype was recovered from an adult with an advanced solid tumor such as melanoma, head and neck, liver or kidney cancer. The V and J segments used are TRBV6-1 and TRBJ1-6; 8 central nucleotides agree with TRBD1. Source: CD4+ or CD8+ T cells sorted from blood, taken in a trial of the OX40 agonist ivuxolimab. The DNA reads as follows: TGTGCCAGCAGTGTCCGGACAGGGTATCCCCCCCTCCACTTT. Its protein reads: CASSVRTGYPPLHF.